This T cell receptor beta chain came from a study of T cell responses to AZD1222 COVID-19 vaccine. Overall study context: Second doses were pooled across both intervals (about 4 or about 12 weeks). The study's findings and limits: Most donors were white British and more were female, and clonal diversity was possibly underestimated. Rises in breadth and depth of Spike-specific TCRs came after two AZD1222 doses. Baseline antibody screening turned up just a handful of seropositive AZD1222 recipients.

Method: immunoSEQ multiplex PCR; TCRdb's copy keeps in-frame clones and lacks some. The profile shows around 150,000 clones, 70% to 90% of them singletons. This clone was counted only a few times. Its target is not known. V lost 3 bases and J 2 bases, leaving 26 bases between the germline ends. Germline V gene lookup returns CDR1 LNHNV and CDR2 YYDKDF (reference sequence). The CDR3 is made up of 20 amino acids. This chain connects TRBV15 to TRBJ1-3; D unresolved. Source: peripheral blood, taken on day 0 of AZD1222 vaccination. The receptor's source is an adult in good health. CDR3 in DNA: TGTGCCACCAGCAGGCTCGCGACGACGGATTTCCTAATTGCTGGAAACACCATATATTTT. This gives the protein CATSRLATTDFLIAGNTIYF.